This is a list of T cell receptor beta chains from one sample in a study of blood T cell repertoires in COVID-19. Produced via immunoSEQ multiplex PCR; TCRdb's table is partial and in-frame only. The sample includes approximately 280,000 clones, 89% seen only once; the top ten take less than 2.5%. Sequencing was carried out using peripheral blood. The receptors shown here come from a man in his fifties with acute or convalescent COVID-19. CDR3s include the opening cysteine and the closing phenylalanine or tryptophan. Fields, in order: clone size, CDR3 length, D gene, J gene, V gene, CDR3 DNA, CDR3 protein. The D gene is left open where the match is weak. Rows give clone size only sometimes, using once, few, many, or a class for an expanded clone.

clone size: once
CDR3 length: 16
D gene: TRBD1
J gene: TRBJ1-4
V gene: TRBV5-1
CDR3 DNA: TGCGCCAGCAGCCCGACCGGACAGGAACTAAATGAAAAACTGTTTTTT
CDR3 protein: CASSPTGQELNEKLFF

clone size: .
CDR3 length: 16
D gene: .
J gene: TRBJ2-1
V gene: TRBV7-3
CDR3 DNA: TGTGCCAGCAGCTTGGAGGGGGCTGTCTCCTACAATGAGCAGTTCTTC
CDR3 protein: CASSLEGAVSYNEQFF

clone size: few
CDR3 length: 16
D gene: TRBD1
J gene: TRBJ2-2
V gene: TRBV2
CDR3 DNA: TGTGCCAGCAGTGAAGGGACAGGACTTAACACCGGGGAGCTGTTTTTT
CDR3 protein: CASSEGTGLNTGELFF

clone size: .
CDR3 length: 14
D gene: .
J gene: TRBJ2-1
V gene: TRBV9
CDR3 DNA: TGTGCCAGCAGCGTGGGGGCCCCCATCGATGAGCAGTTCTTC
CDR3 protein: CASSVGAPIDEQFF

clone size: .
CDR3 length: 14
D gene: .
J gene: TRBJ2-7
V gene: TRBV5-8
CDR3 DNA: TGTGCCAGCAGGGGTATCGAGAGGACCTACGAGCAGTACTTC
CDR3 protein: CASRGIERTYEQYF

clone size: .
CDR3 length: 15
D gene: TRBD2
J gene: TRBJ2-1
V gene: TRBV30
CDR3 DNA: TGTGCCTGGAGTAGCCTAGCGGGGGTTTTGGATGAGCAGTTCTTC
CDR3 protein: CAWSSLAGVLDEQFF

clone size: .
CDR3 length: 14
D gene: .
J gene: TRBJ1-1
V gene: TRBV10-3
CDR3 DNA: TGTGCCATCAGTGAGGGGCAGCTGAACACTGAAGCTTTCTTT
CDR3 protein: CAISEGQLNTEAFF

clone size: .
CDR3 length: 15
D gene: TRBD2
J gene: TRBJ2-1
V gene: TRBV11-2
CDR3 DNA: TGTGCCAGCAGTACCAGCGGGGGGGGTTACAATGAGCAGTTCTTC
CDR3 protein: CASSTSGGGYNEQFF

clone size: .
CDR3 length: 13
D gene: TRBD2
J gene: TRBJ2-5
V gene: TRBV12-3/TRBV12-4
CDR3 DNA: TGTGCCAGCAGTTTGGCGGCGGGGGGGCCTCGGTACTTC
CDR3 protein: CASSLAAGGPRYF

clone size: .
CDR3 length: 15
D gene: .
J gene: TRBJ1-5
V gene: TRBV16
CDR3 DNA: TGTGCCAGCAGCCACACGGGAACGACCCATCAGCCCCAGCATTTT
CDR3 protein: CASSHTGTTHQPQHF

clone size: .
CDR3 length: 18
D gene: .
J gene: TRBJ1-4
V gene: TRBV7-9
CDR3 DNA: TGTGCCAGCAGCCCCGCTGGGGGGGGCCGGTGGGATAGTGAAAAACTGTTTTTT
CDR3 protein: CASSPAGGGRWDSEKLFF

clone size: .
CDR3 length: 14
D gene: TRBD1
J gene: TRBJ2-1
V gene: TRBV19
CDR3 DNA: TGTGCCAGTAGTATAGCTAACAGGGGGACTGAGCAGTTCTTC
CDR3 protein: CASSIANRGTEQFF

clone size: .
CDR3 length: 15
D gene: TRBD1
J gene: TRBJ1-1
V gene: TRBV4-1
CDR3 DNA: TGCGCCAGCAGCCACGGACAGGGGGGGAACACTGAAGCTTTCTTT
CDR3 protein: CASSHGQGGNTEAFF

clone size: few
CDR3 length: 16
D gene: TRBD1
J gene: TRBJ2-7
V gene: TRBV19
CDR3 DNA: TGTGCCAGTAGTTCCTCGGACAGGGGGTTATCCTACGAGCAGTACTTC
CDR3 protein: CASSSSDRGLSYEQYF

clone size: .
CDR3 length: 12
D gene: .
J gene: TRBJ1-1
V gene: TRBV2
CDR3 DNA: TGTGCCAGTACGCGGTTAGACACTGAAGCTTTCTTT
CDR3 protein: CASTRLDTEAFF

clone size: .
CDR3 length: 16
D gene: TRBD1
J gene: TRBJ1-6
V gene: TRBV19
CDR3 DNA: TGTGCCAGTAGTGCTACCGGACAGGCGTATAATTCACCCCTCCACTTT
CDR3 protein: CASSATGQAYNSPLHF

clone size: few
CDR3 length: 16
D gene: TRBD2
J gene: TRBJ2-1
V gene: TRBV3-1/TRBV3-2
CDR3 DNA: TGTGCCAGCAGGCGGACTAGCGGGGGCCGAGACAATGAGCAGTTCTTC
CDR3 protein: CASRRTSGGRDNEQFF

clone size: .
CDR3 length: 13
D gene: .
J gene: TRBJ2-7
V gene: TRBV3-1/TRBV3-2
CDR3 DNA: TGTGCCAGCAGCCAATCGAGGTATTACGAGCAGTACTTC
CDR3 protein: CASSQSRYYEQYF

clone size: .
CDR3 length: 12
D gene: .
J gene: TRBJ2-1
V gene: TRBV7-9
CDR3 DNA: TGTGCCAGCAGCCTCCAGGGGAATGAGCAGTTCTTC
CDR3 protein: CASSLQGNEQFF

clone size: .
CDR3 length: 14
D gene: .
J gene: TRBJ2-2
V gene: TRBV6-5
CDR3 DNA: TGTGCCAGCACCAGGGGCGGGAACACCGGGGAGCTGTTTTTT
CDR3 protein: CASTRGGNTGELFF

clone size: .
CDR3 length: 12
D gene: .
J gene: TRBJ2-7
V gene: TRBV2
CDR3 DNA: TGTGCCAGCAGTTTCAGGGGCTACGAGCAGTACTTC
CDR3 protein: CASSFRGYEQYF

clone size: .
CDR3 length: 11
D gene: .
J gene: TRBJ2-2
V gene: TRBV29-1
CDR3 DNA: TGCAGCGTTCGTGTCGCCGGGGAGCTGTTTTTT
CDR3 protein: CSVRVAGELFF

clone size: .
CDR3 length: 13
D gene: .
J gene: TRBJ1-2
V gene: TRBV5-6
CDR3 DNA: TGTGCCAGCAGTCGCCCGGGGGGAGATGGCTACACCTTC
CDR3 protein: CASSRPGGDGYTF

clone size: once
CDR3 length: 14
D gene: .
J gene: TRBJ1-5
V gene: TRBV7-8
CDR3 DNA: TGTGCCAGCAGCTTATCCGGGGTCAATCAGCCCCAGCATTTT
CDR3 protein: CASSLSGVNQPQHF

clone size: .
CDR3 length: 16
D gene: .
J gene: TRBJ2-2
V gene: TRBV9
CDR3 DNA: TGTGCCAGCAGCGTGGGCCCGCTGGGAGACACCGGGGAGCTGTTTTTT
CDR3 protein: CASSVGPLGDTGELFF

clone size: .
CDR3 length: 16
D gene: .
J gene: TRBJ2-2
V gene: TRBV5-8
CDR3 DNA: TGTGCCAGCAAGGGCTGGCAGGGGGGTAACACCGGGGAGCTGTTTTTT
CDR3 protein: CASKGWQGGNTGELFF

clone size: .
CDR3 length: 13
D gene: .
J gene: TRBJ2-5
V gene: TRBV11-2
CDR3 DNA: TGTGCCAGCAGCTTAGGGGGAGTGGAGACCCAGTACTTC
CDR3 protein: CASSLGGVETQYF

clone size: .
CDR3 length: 17
D gene: TRBD2
J gene: TRBJ2-3
V gene: TRBV7-3
CDR3 DNA: TGTGCCAGCAGCCCAAGGACTAGCGGGGCCGCCGGGGATACGCAGTATTTT
CDR3 protein: CASSPRTSGAAGDTQYF

clone size: once
CDR3 length: 17
D gene: .
J gene: TRBJ1-2
V gene: TRBV5-1
CDR3 DNA: TGCGCCAGCAGCTTCCACGAGAGGAGGGAGGCGGACTATGGCTACACCTTC
CDR3 protein: CASSFHERREADYGYTF

clone size: .
CDR3 length: 13
D gene: .
J gene: TRBJ1-1
V gene: TRBV19
CDR3 DNA: TGTGCCAGTAGTATCGGGGGGCTCACTGAAGCTTTCTTT
CDR3 protein: CASSIGGLTEAFF

clone size: .
CDR3 length: 15
D gene: .
J gene: TRBJ1-1
V gene: TRBV7-3
CDR3 DNA: TGTGCCAGCAGCTTATTAGGGGCTCTGAACACTGAAGCTTTCTTT
CDR3 protein: CASSLLGALNTEAFF

clone size: once
CDR3 length: 13
D gene: .
J gene: TRBJ1-1
V gene: TRBV6-4
CDR3 DNA: TGTGCCAGCAGTGACGGGGGGATGACGGAAGCTTTCTTT
CDR3 protein: CASSDGGMTEAFF

clone size: .
CDR3 length: 14
D gene: .
J gene: TRBJ1-2
V gene: TRBV30
CDR3 DNA: TGTGCCTGGAGTGAAAACACAGGGAACTATGGCTACACCTTC
CDR3 protein: CAWSENTGNYGYTF

clone size: .
CDR3 length: 15
D gene: TRBD2
J gene: TRBJ2-2
V gene: TRBV7-2
CDR3 DNA: TGTGCCAGCAGCTTATCTAGCGGTAACACCGGGGAGCTGTTTTTT
CDR3 protein: CASSLSSGNTGELFF

clone size: .
CDR3 length: 17
D gene: .
J gene: TRBJ2-6
V gene: TRBV5-1
CDR3 DNA: TGCGCCAGCAGCCCCAGGGTGGGGAACCCTGGGGCCAACGTCCTGACTTTC
CDR3 protein: CASSPRVGNPGANVLTF

clone size: .
CDR3 length: 13
D gene: TRBD1
J gene: TRBJ2-3
V gene: TRBV2
CDR3 DNA: TGTGCCAGCAATGGACAGGGGGCAGATACGCAGTATTTT
CDR3 protein: CASNGQGADTQYF

clone size: .
CDR3 length: 14
D gene: TRBD1
J gene: TRBJ2-7
V gene: TRBV3-1/TRBV3-2
CDR3 DNA: TGTGCCAGCAGCCAGAGGACAGGGCCCTACGAGCAGTACTTC
CDR3 protein: CASSQRTGPYEQYF

clone size: .
CDR3 length: 16
D gene: .
J gene: TRBJ2-2
V gene: TRBV2
CDR3 DNA: TGTGCCAGCAGCCCGGAGGACCCCAGGAACACCGGGGAGCTGTTTTTT
CDR3 protein: CASSPEDPRNTGELFF

clone size: .
CDR3 length: 17
D gene: .
J gene: TRBJ2-2
V gene: TRBV5-1
CDR3 DNA: TGCGCCAGCAGCTTGATACCACAGGGATCGGGCACCGGGGAGCTGTTTTTT
CDR3 protein: CASSLIPQGSGTGELFF

clone size: .
CDR3 length: 15
D gene: TRBD1
J gene: TRBJ1-5
V gene: TRBV18
CDR3 DNA: TGTGCCAGCTCACTAGGGACAGGGATCAATCAGCCCCAGCATTTT
CDR3 protein: CASSLGTGINQPQHF

clone size: .
CDR3 length: 13
D gene: TRBD1
J gene: TRBJ1-2
V gene: TRBV7-9
CDR3 DNA: TGTGCCAGCAGCCCGGACAGGTCTTATGGCTACACCTTC
CDR3 protein: CASSPDRSYGYTF

clone size: once
CDR3 length: 13
D gene: .
J gene: TRBJ1-2
V gene: TRBV4-1
CDR3 DNA: TGCGCCAGCAGCCAAGAGGGAGGGGATGGCTACACCTTC
CDR3 protein: CASSQEGGDGYTF

clone size: .
CDR3 length: 13
D gene: .
J gene: TRBJ2-3
V gene: TRBV7-2
CDR3 DNA: TGTGCCAGCAGCTCAACAGGGTCCGATACGCAGTATTTT
CDR3 protein: CASSSTGSDTQYF

clone size: .
CDR3 length: 16
D gene: TRBD2
J gene: TRBJ2-3
V gene: TRBV5-1
CDR3 DNA: TGCGCCAGCAGCTTGGAGATAGCGGGGGAAACAGATACGCAGTATTTT
CDR3 protein: CASSLEIAGETDTQYF

clone size: .
CDR3 length: 19
D gene: TRBD1
J gene: TRBJ1-2
V gene: TRBV5-1
CDR3 DNA: TGCGCCAGCAGCTTGGGGGGTTCGACAGGGACCCCATCCAACTATGGCTACACCTTC
CDR3 protein: CASSLGGSTGTPSNYGYTF

clone size: .
CDR3 length: 13
D gene: .
J gene: TRBJ1-1
V gene: TRBV3-1/TRBV3-2
CDR3 DNA: TGTGCCAGCAGCCCCCCAGGGTTTTCTGAAGCTTTCTTT
CDR3 protein: CASSPPGFSEAFF

clone size: .
CDR3 length: 16
D gene: TRBD1
J gene: TRBJ1-6
V gene: TRBV18
CDR3 DNA: TGTGCCAGCTCACCCCCGGGACAGGGGGCACAGTCACCCCTCCACTTT
CDR3 protein: CASSPPGQGAQSPLHF

clone size: .
CDR3 length: 15
D gene: TRBD1
J gene: TRBJ1-5
V gene: TRBV18
CDR3 DNA: TGTGCCAGCTCACCGTCAACAGGGGACAATCAGCCCCAGCATTTT
CDR3 protein: CASSPSTGDNQPQHF